The 6 T cell receptor beta chains below come from one sample, sequenced in a study of shared clonotypes between healthy human individuals. Here immunoSEQ multiplex PCR was the method, and the copy in TCRdb shows in-frame clones only, minus some. This repertoire shows around 2,000,000 clones, 93% found once; its top ten account for roughly 1.8%. It was CD45RO-negative cells, positively selected for CCR7, that made up naive CD8 cells, with terminally differentiated effector memory CD45RA+ cells excluded. Source material: naive CD8+ T cells from PBMCs. Receptors were obtained from a man between 18 and 35 years old in good health. Some clones in this sample may be carry-over from other donors' samples.

Points on this clone: This CDR3 is also generated by other DNA sequences in the sample. Here the CDR3 DNA reads TGTGCCACCAGCAGAGCTGGGACAGCTTACGAGCAGTACTTC. This translates into CATSRAGTAYEQYF. The chain uses TRBV15 and TRBJ2-7, with 7 bases aligning to TRBD1. This CDR3 contains 14 residues. Germline V lookup: CDR1 LNHNV, CDR2 YYDKDF (reference sequence). V lost 1 base and J lost 4; bases outside the gene matches: 4.

The chain recombines TRBV7-9 with TRBJ2-1, with TRBD2 identical over 13 bases. Germline lookup yields CDR1 SEHNR and CDR2 FQNEAQ (reference sequence). The CDR3 is 15 amino acids. Germline trimming cut 7 bases from V and 7 bases from J; bases unmatched to any gene: 7. This CDR3 reads CASTGTSGKGNEQFF. DNA of the CDR3: TGTGCCAGCACCGGGACTAGCGGGAAGGGGAATGAGCAGTTCTTC.

The chain combines TRBV7-9 with TRBJ2-1; TRBD2 matches 13 bases. Looked up from germline, CDR1 is SEHNR and CDR2 is FQNEAQ (reference sequence). This CDR3 has 19 amino acids. Trimming at V came to 5 bases and at J to 7 bases, leaving 17 bases not matched to a gene. The CDR3 DNA sequence: TGTGCCAGCAGCCCGACGCGGGGACTAGCGGGAACGGGGTGGAATGAGCAGTTCTTC. Translation: CASSPTRGLAGTGWNEQFF.

Turning to this clone: Other DNA sequences in the same sample also yield this CDR3. The chain links TRBV9 to TRBJ2-1, with 7 nucleotides matching TRBD2. The CDR3 runs 13 residues. The germline V gene encodes CDR1 SGDLS and CDR2 YYNGEE. V gave up 3 bases and J gave up 3 bases; unmatched junction bases: 0. CDR3 residues: CASSAGGYNEQFF. CDR3 sequence (DNA): TGTGCCAGCAGCGCGGGAGGCTACAATGAGCAGTTCTTC.

As to this clone: The sample carries other DNA sequences with the same CDR3. The gene calls are TRBV19 and TRBJ1-5; D possibly corresponds to TRBD1 (5 bases). This CDR3 spans 14 amino acids. Germline loops: CDR1 LNHDA, CDR2 SQIVND (reference sequence). V was clipped by 2 bases and J by 7 bases, with 12 bases between them. The CDR3 DNA sequence: TGTGCCAGTAGTATACGGGACGGAGGGCAGCCCCAGCATTTT. It specifies CASSIRDGGQPQHF.

The chain has TRBV7-8 and TRBJ2-3, with D hard to call. V was clipped by 1 base and J by 4 bases, with 12 bases between them. Germline CDR1 SGHVS, CDR2 FQNEAQ. The CDR3 loop spans 15 amino acids. CDR3 sequence: CASSLGASRSDTQYF. For the CDR3, the DNA is TGTGCCAGCAGCTTAGGGGCTAGTCGCTCAGATACGCAGTATTTT.